The 23 T cell receptor beta chains presented below share a single source sample, sequenced in a study of blood T cell repertoires in COVID-19. Sequencing was performed with immunoSEQ multiplex PCR; in TCRdb, only in-frame clones are kept and a portion is missing. The sample holds about 100,000 clones; 80% to 90% are singletons and the top ten take roughly 3%. What was sequenced was PBMCs or T cells enriched from blood (not recorded which). These receptors were taken from a woman aged 50 to 60 who had recovered from COVID-19.

As DNA, the CDR3 is TGTGCCAGCAGTCAGAGGGGGCGAGTCGACACCGGGGAGCTGTTTTTT. Its translation is CASSQRGRVDTGELFF. V is TRBV28 and J is TRBJ2-2; TRBD1 agrees at 7 bases. V trimming: 5 bases; J trimming: 3 bases; junction bases outside the gene matches: 9. CDR3 length equals 16 residues. Germline V lookup: CDR1 MDHEN, CDR2 SYDVKM.

The CDR3: CATSRETGQVFYEQYF. In DNA form, the CDR3 reads TGTGCCACCAGCAGAGAGACGGGACAAGTATTCTACGAGCAGTACTTC. The chain couples TRBV15 to TRBJ2-7; maybe TRBD1 (6 bases). CDR1 is LNHNV and CDR2 is YYDKDF in the germline V gene (reference sequence). This CDR3 spans 16 amino acids. The V gene lost 0 bases and the J gene lost 3 bases, with 15 bases spanning the gap.

For the CDR3, the DNA is TGTGCCAGCTCACCAGGAGCCTCCTCCTACAATGAGCAGTTCTTC. This sequence encodes CASSPGASSYNEQFF. The chain is built from TRBV18 and TRBJ2-1; no clear D. CDR1 and CDR2 (germline): KGHSH, LQKENI. The CDR3 has 15 amino acids. Trimming took 2 bases from V and 0 from J, leaving 8 bases between them.

The chain links TRBV5-1 to TRBJ2-5, with 8 bases fitting TRBD2. The CDR3 length is 15 residues. Germline trimming cut 4 bases from V and 5 bases from J; bases unmatched to any gene: 10. Germline CDR1 and CDR2: SGHRS and YFSETQ. CDR3: CASSLSGGHEETQYF. The DNA of the CDR3 is TGCGCCAGCAGCCTGAGCGGGGGCCACGAGGAGACCCAGTACTTC.

The V call is TRBV18, the J call TRBJ1-2; 7 nucleotides align to TRBD1. The junction had 3 bases not matched to a gene; V was cut back by 3 bases and J by 5 bases. The germline V gene has CDR1 KGHSH and CDR2 LQKENI. The CDR3 sequence is 13 residues long. This CDR3 is CASSPDRSYGYTF. CDR3 DNA: TGTGCCAGCTCACCGGACAGGTCTTATGGCTACACCTTC.

The chain's CDR3 is CASSPEGTSGYEQYF. CDR3 sequence (DNA): TGCGCCAGCAGCCCAGAAGGGACTAGCGGGTACGAGCAGTACTTC. The rearrangement joins TRBV4-1 to TRBJ2-7; TRBD2 aligns across 12 bases. V was pared by 4 bases and J by 4 bases, with 5 bases of the junction left unmatched. Germline CDR1 is MGHRA and CDR2 is YSYEKL. The CDR3 length is 15 residues.

The rearrangement uses TRBV19 and TRBJ1-1; 8 bases fit TRBD1. The ends lost 5 bases at V and 3 bases at J; junction bases unmatched: 20. Germline CDR1 LNHDA, CDR2 SQIVND (reference sequence). CDR3 length: 19 amino acids. The CDR3 sequence: CASSPKGGRGLIRHTEAFF. The CDR3 coding sequence is TGTGCCAGTAGTCCCAAAGGGGGCAGGGGGCTAATTCGGCACACTGAAGCTTTCTTT.

The chain combines TRBV2 with TRBJ1-1; possibly TRBD1 for D (5 bases). Germline CDR1 reads SNHLY; CDR2 reads FYNNEI. The CDR3 extends over 12 amino acids. V lost 9 bases and J lost 4, with 12 bases in between. The CDR3 DNA reads TGTGCCAGTGCCTCCGGGGGCACTGAAGCTTTCTTT. Protein product: CASASGGTEAFF.

The chain recombines TRBV2 with TRBJ2-3; TRBD1 matches 10 bases. The CDR3 loop spans 15 amino acids. The V gene's germline CDR1 is SNHLY and CDR2 FYNNEI. The junction had 10 bases not matched to a gene; V was cut back by 7 bases and J by 6 bases. CDR3 sequence (DNA): TGTGCCAGCACCCCGGGGACAGGGGCAGGGGATACGCAGTATTTT. Translation gives CASTPGTGAGDTQYF.

V is TRBV19 and J is TRBJ1-1; D perhaps matches TRBD1 (5 bases). V shed 1 base and J shed 4 bases, with 10 bases lying between them. Germline V gives CDR1 LNHDA, CDR2 SQIVND (reference sequence). The CDR3 totals 14 residues. As DNA, the CDR3 is TGTGCCAGTAGTATAGGCCAGGGAATCACTGAAGCTTTCTTT. Its translation: CASSIGQGITEAFF. The variable domain in full, completed from reference TRBV19 and TRBJ1-1, reads DGGITQSPKYLFRKEGQNVTLSCEQNLNHDAMYWYRQDPGQGLRLIYYSQIVNDFQKGDIAEGYSVSREKKESFPLTVTSAQKNPTAFYLCASSIGQGITEAFFGQGTRLTVV.

CDR3: CASSQRWEQYF. CDR3 coding DNA: TGTGCCAGCAGTCAACGGTGGGAGCAGTACTTC. The chain combines TRBV6-5 with TRBJ2-7; D gene uncertain. The CDR3 length is 11 residues. Trimming stripped 5 bases from V and 7 bases from J, with 9 bases between. The germline gives CDR1 MNHEY, CDR2 SVGAGI.

The chain carries TRBV5-8 and TRBJ2-5; the match to TRBD2 covers 9 bases. The CDR3 is 17 amino acids. Germline V gene lookup returns CDR1 SGHTS and CDR2 YDEGEE. The V segment lost 1 base and the J segment 3 bases; nucleotides outside the gene matches: 10. CDR3: CASSLWLAGGPKETQYF. The CDR3 DNA follows: TGTGCCAGCAGCTTGTGGTTGGCGGGGGGGCCAAAAGAGACCCAGTACTTC.

A single count supports this clone. The V gene is TRBV28, the J gene TRBJ1-2; TRBD1 matches at 8 bases. Germline CDR1 reads MDHEN; CDR2 reads SYDVKM. This CDR3 has 15 amino acids. V lost 3 bases and J lost 4; bases outside the gene matches: 7. The CDR3 loop reads CASSFPWDRTYGYTF. Here the CDR3 DNA reads TGTGCCAGCAGTTTCCCATGGGACAGGACCTATGGCTACACCTTC.

This chain links TRBV19 with TRBJ2-1; 11 bases are shared with TRBD2. The V and J ends lost 6 bases and 8 bases, in that order; junction bases with no gene match: 9. The CDR3 length is 15 residues. The germline gives CDR1 LNHDA, CDR2 SQIVND (reference sequence). CDR3 DNA: TGTGCCAGTAGCCGTACTAGCGGGAGTTTAGATGAGCAGTTCTTC. Translated, it gives CASSRTSGSLDEQFF.

V usage is TRBV27 and J usage is TRBJ2-7; possible D gene TRBD1, 6 bases. This CDR3 spans 12 amino acids. The V and J ends lost 6 bases and 3 bases respectively, with 9 bases between them. Germline values: CDR1 MNHEY, CDR2 SMNVEV (reference sequence). The CDR3 loop is CASRGTHYEQYF. The CDR3 DNA is TGTGCCAGCAGAGGGACACACTACGAGCAGTACTTC.

The V call is TRBV7-3, the J call TRBJ2-3, with D possibly TRBD2 on 6 matching bases. The CDR3 runs 16 residues. Per germline, CDR1 SGHTA and CDR2 FQGTGA. Trimming took off 8 bases at V and 0 bases at J, with 18 bases between the two ends. The CDR3 DNA follows: TGTGCCAGCGGGGCGGGCGGCGGGAAAAGCACAGATACGCAGTATTTT. Amino acids: CASGAGGGKSTDTQYF.

This chain links TRBV2 with TRBJ2-1; D call uncertain. The V end was cut by 7 bases, the J end by 1 base, with 11 bases between. The CDR3 spans 14 residues. CDR1 and CDR2 (germline): SNHLY, FYNNEI. The CDR3 spells CASNADSSYNEQFF. DNA of the CDR3: TGTGCCAGCAACGCGGATTCATCCTACAATGAGCAGTTCTTC.

DNA for the CDR3: TGTGCCAGCAGTGATTGGGAGCCGGAGCAGGGGCAGCCCCAGCATTTT. Translation: CASSDWEPEQGQPQHF. The chain has TRBV6-1 and TRBJ1-5; tentative D call: TRBD1 (6 bases). Trimming took off 3 bases at V and 7 bases at J, with 19 bases between the two ends. Germline loops: CDR1 MNHNS, CDR2 SASEGT. The CDR3 consists of 16 residues.

The chain has TRBV12-3 or TRBV12-4 and TRBJ2-2; tentatively, D is TRBD2 (6 bases). The V and J ends lost 10 bases and 5 bases respectively, with 11 bases between them. The CDR3 length is 12 residues. This CDR3 is CANGEATGELFF. In DNA form, the CDR3 reads TGTGCCAACGGGGAGGCGACCGGGGAGCTGTTTTTT.

The gene calls are TRBV6-5 and TRBJ1-2; D gene ambiguous. The CDR3 has 12 amino acids. V lost 7 bases and J 2 bases, leaving 8 bases between the germline ends. Germline V CDR1 and CDR2: MNHEY, SVGAGI. The CDR3 reads CASTRKNYGYTF. DNA for the CDR3: TGTGCCAGCACCAGGAAGAACTATGGCTACACCTTC.

CDR3 sequence: CAISDSGGALNTQYF. In nucleotides, the CDR3 is TGTGCCATCAGCGACAGCGGGGGGGCCCTGAATACGCAGTATTTT. This chain joins TRBV10-3 and TRBJ2-3; 10 bases are a match to TRBD2. V dropped 6 bases and J dropped 7; count of bases not matched to a gene: 10. Germline V gives CDR1 ENHRY, CDR2 SYGVKD. The CDR3 length is 15 residues.

The rearrangement links TRBV5-3 to TRBJ2-3, with TRBD2 as a possible D gene (7 bases). TRBV5-3 is an ORF for which the function is uncertain. V was shortened by 1 base and J by 0 bases, with 15 bases between the two germline ends. The CDR3 is made up of 17 amino acids. The CDR3: CARSLTSVRGSTDTQYF. The CDR3 DNA reads TGTGCCAGAAGCTTGACTAGCGTCAGGGGAAGCACAGATACGCAGTATTTT.

The chain is built from TRBV4-2 and TRBJ2-1; 9 positions agree with TRBD2. Germline CDR1 and CDR2: LGHNA and YNFKEQ. The CDR3 contains 18 residues. V shed 0 bases and J 2 bases; nucleotides not matched to a gene: 8. The CDR3 here is CASSQDWSSGNTYNEQFF. The CDR3 nucleotides are TGTGCCAGCAGCCAAGATTGGTCTAGCGGGAACACCTACAATGAGCAGTTCTTC.